The 27 T cell receptor beta chains reported below all come from one sample, sequenced in a study of blood T cells in healthy people across ages. Sample-barcoded 5' priming and a J-beta primer mix drove a second PCR of roughly 7 to 11 cycles. In TCRdb, the 5' RACE reads were re-called with MiXCR into one record per CDR3 protein. This table holds under 2 million distinct CDR3 sequences, around 35% found once. The specimen was blood. All receptors come from a woman in her 30s in good health.

This clonotype came up a few times. This sequence joins TRBV5-1 and TRBJ1-1, with a weak D call TRBD1 (5 bases). This CDR3 is built from 14 residues. Germline V gives CDR1 SGHRS, CDR2 YFSETQ. Trimming cost V 4 bases and J 0 bases, with 10 bases left between them. CDR3 region: CASSVQVMNTEAFF. In nucleotides, the CDR3 is TGCGCCAGCAGCGTACAGGTTATGAACACTGAAGCTTTCTTT.

Regarding this clonotype: This clone may be a read error of a much larger clone one base away. The V call is TRBV20-1, the J call TRBJ2-1; D gene ambiguous. CDR3 size: 13 residues. V lost 3 bases and J 5 bases, leaving 11 bases between the germline ends. CDR1 and CDR2 from the germline V gene are DFQATT and SNEGSKA (reference sequence). CDR3 nucleotides: TGCAGTGCTAGCCGGGTGACCAACAATGAGCAGTTCTTC. It translates to CSASRVTNNEQFF.

As for this clonotype: Compared with germline, one end of the junction differs, possibly owing to a read error. CDR3 nucleotide sequence: TGTGCCGGCAGCCCCGCTAGCGGGGGGATTACAGATACGCAGTATTTT. Its protein is CAGSPASGGITDTQYF. The chain joins TRBV13 to TRBJ2-3; 11 bases are shared with TRBD2. Germline assignment: CDR1 PRHDT and CDR2 FYEKMQ (reference sequence). This CDR3 spans 16 amino acids.

The chain employs TRBV29-1 and TRBJ1-4, with 8 positions matching TRBD1. From germline, CDR1 is SQVTM and CDR2 ANQGSEA. The junction had 10 bases not matched to a gene; V was cut back by 5 bases and J by 8 bases. The CDR3 sequence is 14 residues long. CDR3 coding DNA: TGCAGCGTTAGGGGTGACAGGGGTGTCGAAAAACTGTTTTTT. This sequence encodes CSVRGDRGVEKLFF.

The rearrangement links TRBV20-1 to TRBJ2-5; D unresolved. Germline V gives CDR1 DFQATT, CDR2 SNEGSKA (reference sequence). V lost 4 bases and J lost 2, with 11 bases in between. The CDR3 loop spans 13 amino acids. CDR3 sequence reads: CSANRAAQETQYF. The CDR3, as DNA: TGCAGTGCTAATCGGGCAGCGCAAGAGACCCAGTACTTC.

The chain links TRBV5-1 to TRBJ2-3; maybe TRBD2 (6 bases). The V end lost 3 bases, the J end lost 1 base, and 15 bases lay between the germline ends. Germline V gene data show CDR1 as SGHRS and CDR2 as YFSETQ. The CDR3 sequence is 16 residues long. In nucleotides, the CDR3 is TGCGCCAGCAGCTCTCCGGACTATACACGCACAGATACGCAGTATTTT. Amino acids: CASSSPDYTRTDTQYF.

As regards this clonotype: The junction does not match germline at one end; this may be a read error. V is TRBV5-5 and J is TRBJ2-5, with 7 bases lining up with TRBD2. The DNA end favors TRBJ2-7, so the J call may be wrong. This CDR3 region has 14 residues. The germline V gene has CDR1 SGHKS and CDR2 YYEKEE (reference sequence). CDR3 residues: CAGSYVGEGYEQYF. CDR3 nucleotide sequence: TGTGCCGGCAGCTATGTGGGGGAGGGCTACGAGCAGTACTTC.

The J gene is TRBJ2-1, the V gene TRBV6-6; 7 positions agree with TRBD1. In germline, CDR1 is MNHNY, CDR2 SVGAGI (reference sequence). V lost 5 bases to trimming and J lost 5 bases; unmatched junction nucleotides: 12. The CDR3 contains 16 residues. The CDR3 is CASSKQQGSENNEQFF. The CDR3 DNA follows: TGTGCCAGCAGTAAACAACAGGGGAGCGAAAACAATGAGCAGTTCTTC.

This clonotype was seen only a few times. The chain recombines TRBV20-1 with TRBJ1-6; the D is unclear. V was cut by 3 bases and J by 14 bases, with 17 bases left in between. This CDR3 is built from 13 residues. Germline lookup yields CDR1 DFQATT and CDR2 SNEGSKA (reference sequence). The CDR3 loop reads CSARGRGSVSLHF. The CDR3 nucleotides read TGCAGTGCTAGGGGGAGAGGTTCGGTTTCCCTCCACTTT.

V and J are TRBV4-1 and TRBJ2-3, with a weak D call TRBD2 (6 bases). The CDR3 is 15 amino acids. V was pared by 1 base and J by 5 bases, with 13 bases between. CDR1 is MGHRA, CDR2 YSYEKL, per germline. The CDR3, as DNA: TGCGCCAGCAGCCAAGGGATCATAGCGGAAGATACGCAGTATTTT. This encodes CASSQGIIAEDTQYF.

The chain combines TRBV7-3 with TRBJ2-4; 7 bases fit TRBD2. The CDR3 covers 16 residues. Looked up from germline, CDR1 is SGHTA and CDR2 is FQGTGA. The trim removed 4 bases at V and 1 base at J, leaving 7 bases unmatched. The CDR3 DNA sequence: TGTGCCAGCAGCTCCGAGCGGGATGTGGCCAAAAACATTCAGTACTTC. Residues: CASSSERDVAKNIQYF.

V gene TRBV18 combines with J gene TRBJ2-5, with D unresolved. Per the germline V gene, CDR1 is KGHSH and CDR2 is LQKENI. This CDR3 is 15 amino acids long. The ends were cut back, 3 bases at V and 1 base at J, with 12 bases in the middle. The CDR3, as DNA: TGTGCCAGCTCACCGTCAGATCTTCTCCAAGAGACCCAGTACTTC. Protein product: CASSPSDLLQETQYF.

J is TRBJ2-5 and V is TRBV5-4, with D possibly matching TRBD2 (5 bases). Germline-derived CDR1 and CDR2 are SGHNT and YYREEE (reference sequence). The CDR3 has 16 residues. Between the trimmed V and J ends, which lost 4 bases and 0 bases, there was a span of 16 bases. The CDR3 loop is CASSPSPGSDQETQYF. In DNA form, the CDR3 reads TGTGCCAGCAGCCCATCGCCGGGTAGCGACCAAGAGACCCAGTACTTC.

This clonotype has a count of ten or more. The chain couples TRBV6-6 to TRBJ2-4; 7 bases fit TRBD1. In germline, CDR1 is MNHNY, CDR2 SVGAGI (reference sequence). The CDR3 contains 11 residues. V was pared by 6 bases and J by 11 bases, with 4 bases of the junction left unmatched. The CDR3 DNA follows: TGTGCCAGCAGCGGACAGGACGTTCAGTACTTC. This sequence encodes CASSGQDVQYF.

Points on this clonotype: This clone may be a read error of a much larger clone one base away. This chain connects TRBV29-1 to TRBJ2-3; the D call may be TRBD1 or TRBD2 (5 bases each). Germline V lookup: CDR1 SQVTM, CDR2 ANQGSEA. There are 14 residues in the CDR3. In DNA form, the CDR3 reads TGCAGCGTTGGAAACAGGCCTAGCACAGATACGCGGTATTTT. Amino acids: CSVGNRPSTDTRYF.

This clonotype was picked up a small number of times. The chain couples TRBV10-2 to TRBJ2-1; 9 bases align to TRBD1. The ends lost 10 bases at V and 0 bases at J; junction bases unmatched: 4. This CDR3 contains 14 residues. Germline CDR1 and CDR2: WSHSY and SAAADI. CDR3 region: CATNRGLSYNEQFF. In DNA form, the CDR3 reads TGCGCCACAAACAGGGGGCTCTCCTACAATGAGCAGTTCTTC.

This clonotype was detected a few times. The chain has TRBV20-1 and TRBJ2-2; 12 bases are shared with TRBD1. The ends lost 6 bases at V and 9 bases at J; junction bases unmatched: 8. The germline CDR1 and CDR2 sequences are DFQATT and SNEGSKA (reference sequence). The CDR3 is made up of 14 amino acids. CDR3 DNA: TGCAGTGCGCCGGGACAGGGGGCGTTTAGGGAGCTGTTTTTT. Translating it yields CSAPGQGAFRELFF.

The chain has TRBV29-1 and TRBJ1-1; tentatively, D is TRBD1 (5 bases). V gave up 3 bases and J gave up 0 bases, with 8 bases separating them. CDR1 SQVTM and CDR2 ANQGSEA come from the germline V gene. This CDR3 spans 13 amino acids. The CDR3 region is CSVDHRLNTEAFF. The CDR3 DNA reads as TGCAGCGTTGACCACAGGTTGAACACTGAAGCTTTCTTT.

This clonotype was seen a handful of times. The CDR3 nucleotides read TGTGCCAGCTCACCACATCCCCAGACAGCATCCTACGAGCAGTACTTC. Its translation is CASSPHPQTASYEQYF. The rearrangement uses TRBV18 and TRBJ2-7; tentatively, D is TRBD1 (5 bases). V was shortened by 1 base and J by 1 base, with 14 bases between the two germline ends. The CDR3 has 16 residues. Germline-derived CDR1 and CDR2 are KGHSH and LQKENI.

The chain employs TRBV2 and TRBJ2-1; a weak D match, TRBD1 (6 bases). The CDR3 spans 15 residues. Trimming cost V 4 bases and J 2 bases, with 12 bases left between them. CDR1 is SNHLY and CDR2 is FYNNEI in the germline V gene. The CDR3 here is CASSGGQGPYNEQFF. CDR3 nucleotide sequence: TGTGCCAGCAGTGGTGGGCAGGGGCCCTACAATGAGCAGTTCTTC.

This clonotype turned up a few times. This rearrangement joins TRBV10-3 to TRBJ1-1, with 11 positions matching TRBD1. This CDR3 spans 13 amino acids. In germline, CDR1 is ENHRY, CDR2 SYGVKD. V lost 7 bases, J lost 5 bases, and 3 bases stayed unmatched. CDR3 sequence: CAITGQGGTEAFF. CDR3 DNA: TGTGCCATCACGGGACAGGGGGGAACTGAAGCTTTCTTT.

In its sample, this clonotype was seen a few times. The rearrangement links TRBV10-3 to TRBJ2-1; 12 bases are a match to TRBD2. This CDR3 comprises 15 residues. CDR1 is ENHRY and CDR2 is SYGVKD in the germline V gene. Unmatched junction bases numbered 8, after V lost 8 bases and J lost 6 bases. The CDR3 sequence is CAIGLAGPSVNEQFF. The CDR3 DNA is TGTGCCATCGGACTAGCGGGGCCCAGCGTCAATGAGCAGTTCTTC.

V and J are TRBV5-1 and TRBJ2-6, with D perhaps matching TRBD1 (5 bases). The CDR3 length is 15 residues. The V end lost 3 bases, the J end lost 2 bases, and 9 bases lay between the germline ends. Germline V lookup: CDR1 SGHRS, CDR2 YFSETQ. The CDR3 nucleotides are TGCGCCAGCAGCTCCCGCAGGGCTGGGGCCAACGTCCTGACTTTC. It specifies CASSSRRAGANVLTF.

V usage is TRBV6-1 and J usage is TRBJ2-1, with TRBD2 matching over 11 bases. Germline V lookup: CDR1 MNHNS, CDR2 SASEGT. J was trimmed by 1 base and V by 5 bases; bases with no gene match: 7. There are 17 residues in the CDR3. CDR3 protein: CASSPHSGGASYNEQFF. The CDR3 region has the DNA TGTGCCAGCAGTCCTCATAGCGGGGGGGCGTCCTACAATGAGCAGTTCTTC.

The sample holds a few counts of this clonotype. This rearrangement joins TRBV6-4 to TRBJ2-6; TRBD1 agrees at 8 bases. From germline, CDR1 is MRHNA and CDR2 SNTAGT. J was trimmed by 4 bases and V by 5 bases; bases with no gene match: 4. This CDR3 comprises 15 residues. The CDR3 DNA is TGTGCCAGCAGTCAGGGGGCTCACGGGGCCAACGTCCTGACTTTC. Translated, it gives CASSQGAHGANVLTF.

This sequence joins TRBV28 and TRBJ1-2; D is unclear. The V gene lost 4 bases and the J gene lost 0 bases, with 9 bases spanning the gap. Germline CDR1 MDHEN, CDR2 SYDVKM. This CDR3 is 14 amino acids long. The CDR3 region is CASSSELPNYGYTF. The CDR3 nucleotides are TGTGCCAGCAGTTCCGAACTACCTAACTATGGCTACACCTTC.

In its sample, this clonotype was seen a few times. The DNA for the CDR3 is TGCAGTGCCACCGAAGCGGTGGGGGGTACAGATACGCAGTATTTT. Translated: CSATEAVGGTDTQYF. The chain combines TRBV20-1 with TRBJ2-3; maybe TRBD2 (6 bases). Trimming cost V 6 bases and J 3 bases, with 19 bases left between them. The germline CDR1 and CDR2 sequences are DFQATT and SNEGSKA (reference sequence). This CDR3 contains 15 residues.